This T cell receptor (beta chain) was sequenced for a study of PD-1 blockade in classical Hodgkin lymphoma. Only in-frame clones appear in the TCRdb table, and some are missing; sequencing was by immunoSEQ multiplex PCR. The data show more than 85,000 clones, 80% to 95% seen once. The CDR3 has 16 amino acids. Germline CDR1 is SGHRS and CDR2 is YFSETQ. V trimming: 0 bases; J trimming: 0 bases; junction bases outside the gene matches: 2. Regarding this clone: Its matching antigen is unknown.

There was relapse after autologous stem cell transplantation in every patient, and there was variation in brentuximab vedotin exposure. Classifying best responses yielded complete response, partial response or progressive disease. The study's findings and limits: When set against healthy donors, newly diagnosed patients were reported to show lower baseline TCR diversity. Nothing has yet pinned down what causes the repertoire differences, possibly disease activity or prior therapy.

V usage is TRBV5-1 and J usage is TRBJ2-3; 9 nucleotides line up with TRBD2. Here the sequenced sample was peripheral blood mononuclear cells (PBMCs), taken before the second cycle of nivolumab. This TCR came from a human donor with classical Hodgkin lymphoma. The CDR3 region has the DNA TGCGCCAGCAGCTTGGAACTAGCGGGTAGCACAGATACGCAGTATTTT. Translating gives CASSLELAGSTDTQYF. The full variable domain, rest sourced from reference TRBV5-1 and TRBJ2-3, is KAGVTQTPRYLIKTRGQQVTLSCSPISGHRSVSWYQQTPGQGLQFLFEYFSETQRNKGNFPGRFSGRQFSNSRSEMNVSTLELGDSALYLCASSLELAGSTDTQYFGPGTRLTVL.